This TCR beta chain is from a study of metastatic and nonmetastatic thyroid tumors. Study context: Repertoires from blood and tumor or nodule tissue of malignant and benign thyroid patients were compared.

Per germline, CDR1 SGHRS and CDR2 YFSETQ. This CDR3 is 13 amino acids long. V gave up 0 bases and J gave up 9 bases, with 9 bases separating them. Ten or more counts support this clone. TCRdb recomputed clones from the PCR reads via MiXCR. The table records about 21,000 clones, 18% of them present only once. Thyroid surgery had not been preceded by any treatment in any patient. The TCR originated in a male donor with papillary thyroid cancer or a benign thyroid nodule (not recorded which). Some clones in this sample may be carry-over from other donors' samples. Sequencing used blood. J is TRBJ2-2 and V is TRBV5-1; D uncertain. CDR3 nucleotides: TGCGCCAGCAGCTTGGAGGCGGTTCGGGAGCTGTTTTTT. This sequence encodes CASSLEAVRELFF.